Each of the 17 T cell receptor beta chains below was sequenced from the same sample in a study of cytomegalovirus exposure and HLA in healthy donors. The PCR employed 60 Vbeta primers together with 13 Jbeta primers. TCRdb keeps only in-frame clones here, not all; method: immunoSEQ multiplex PCR. Counted here are roughly 180,000 clones, 75% occurring once; the ten biggest clones make up about 2.7%. Sequencing input: PBMCs. All receptors come from a male donor in good health and CMV-seronegative.

The chain combines TRBV29-1 with TRBJ1-1, with 7 bases lining up with TRBD1. From germline, CDR1 is SQVTM and CDR2 ANQGSEA. The CDR3 runs to 12 residues. V was pared by 4 bases and J by 5 bases, with 4 bases of the junction left unmatched. CDR3: CSVGQGETEAFF. The CDR3 DNA sequence: TGCAGCGTTGGACAGGGAGAAACTGAAGCTTTCTTT.

CDR3 loop: CASSLTGRHSPLHF. The CDR3 region has the DNA TGTGCCAGCAGCTTGACAGGGAGGCATTCACCCCTCCACTTT. The chain uses TRBV11-1 and TRBJ1-6; 7 bases line up with TRBD1. The V segment lost 3 bases and the J segment 8 bases; nucleotides outside the gene matches: 4. The CDR3 length is 14 residues. Germline CDR1 and CDR2: SGHAT and FQDESV (reference sequence). Variable domain in full (rest from reference TRBV11-1 and TRBJ1-6): EAEVAQSPRYKITEKSQAVAFWCDPISGHATLYWYRQILGQGPELLVQFQDESVVDDSQLPKDRFSAERLKGVDSTLKIQPAELGDSAMYLCASSLTGRHSPLHFGNGTRLTVT.

V and J are TRBV27 and TRBJ2-1; D gene unclear. Per germline, CDR1 MNHEY and CDR2 SMNVEV (reference sequence). V lost 5 bases, J lost 4 bases, and 12 bases lay in between. The CDR3 has 14 residues. CDR3 sequence (DNA): TGTGCCAGCAGTCTAGGAATAGTTTACAATGAGCAGTTCTTC. Translating it yields CASSLGIVYNEQFF.

The rearrangement uses TRBV28 and TRBJ1-2; 7 bases are shared with TRBD1. After removal of 10 bases from V and 8 bases from J, the junction contained 13 bases not matched to a gene. CDR3 length equals 13 residues. CDR1 is MDHEN and CDR2 is SYDVKM in the germline V gene. CDR3 sequence (DNA): TGTGCCACCCAAGGAGAGGGGGCGCGGGGCTACACCTTC. This encodes CATQGEGARGYTF.

The gene calls are TRBV9 and TRBJ2-6; possible D gene TRBD2, 6 bases. V lost 3 bases, J lost 1 base, and 14 bases lay in between. The length of the CDR3 is 17 residues. Germline CDR1 and CDR2: SGDLS and YYNGEE. CDR3 protein: CASSASGTSSGANVLTF. The DNA of the CDR3 is TGTGCCAGCAGCGCCTCCGGGACTTCGTCTGGGGCCAACGTCCTGACTTTC.

The CDR3 loop is CASGTGVQPQHF. In nucleotides, the CDR3 is TGTGCCAGCGGGACAGGGGTTCAGCCCCAGCATTTT. The genes are TRBV2 and TRBJ1-5; 10 positions match TRBD1. V dropped 8 bases and J dropped 6; count of bases not matched to a gene: 1. This CDR3 has 12 residues. Germline lookup yields CDR1 SNHLY and CDR2 FYNNEI.

J is TRBJ2-3 and V is TRBV30, with D unclear. The V end was cut by 4 bases, the J end by 2 bases, with 16 bases between. The CDR3 contains 15 residues. The V gene's germline CDR1 is GTSNPN and CDR2 SVGIG (reference sequence). CDR3 residues: CAWTSGTVSTDTQYF. Written as DNA, the CDR3 is TGTGCCTGGACATCAGGCACTGTATCCACAGATACGCAGTATTTT. Complete variable domain (other parts from reference TRBV30 and TRBJ2-3): SQTIHQWPATLVQPVGSPLSLECTVEGTSNPNLYWYRQAAGRGLQLLFYSVGIGQISSEVPQNLSASRPQDRQFILSSKKLLLSDSGFYLCAWTSGTVSTDTQYFGPGTRLTVL.

The chain is built from TRBV11-2 and TRBJ2-5; the match to TRBD1 covers 10 bases. The junction had 6 bases not matched to a gene; V was cut back by 4 bases and J by 7 bases. Germline loops: CDR1 SGHAT, CDR2 FQNNGV. This CDR3 is built from 14 residues. In nucleotides, the CDR3 is TGTGCCAGCAGCTCCCGGGACAGGGGATTGACCCAGTACTTC. It codes for CASSSRDRGLTQYF.

CDR3 nucleotide sequence: TGTGCCTGGAGTGTATCACAGGGTGGCGCTGGGGCCAACGTCCTGACTTTC. Translating gives CAWSVSQGGAGANVLTF. V usage is TRBV30 and J usage is TRBJ2-6; tentative D call: TRBD1 (6 bases). This CDR3 spans 17 amino acids. V shed 0 bases and J shed 2 bases, with 14 bases lying between them. Per germline, CDR1 GTSNPN and CDR2 SVGIG (reference sequence).

This sequence joins TRBV7-8 and TRBJ1-1; TRBD1 matches 10 bases. Losses at the gene ends were 5 bases for V and 3 bases for J; bases not matched to a gene: 9. The germline V gene encodes CDR1 SGHVS and CDR2 FQNEAQ. The CDR3 totals 16 residues. The CDR3, as DNA: TGTGCCAGCAGCGTTTATGACAGGGGGCGACACACTGAAGCTTTCTTT. It translates to CASSVYDRGRHTEAFF. The variable domain in full, completed from reference TRBV7-8 and TRBJ1-1, reads GAGVSQSPRYKVAKRGQDVALRCDPISGHVSLFWYQQALGQGPEFLTYFQNEAQLDKSGLPSDRFFAERPEGSVSTLKIQRTQQEDSAVYLCASSVYDRGRHTEAFFGQGTRLTVV.

This clone was counted only a few times. The rearrangement joins TRBV28 to TRBJ2-1; tentatively, D is TRBD1 (6 bases). Trimming shortened V by 2 bases and J by 3 bases, and 8 bases separated the two germline ends. Per germline, CDR1 MDHEN and CDR2 SYDVKM. The CDR3 has 14 residues. The CDR3, as DNA: TGTGCCAGCAGTTTAACAGGGAACTACAATGAGCAGTTCTTC. It codes for CASSLTGNYNEQFF.

The gene calls are TRBV28 and TRBJ1-2; the D is unclear. This CDR3 has 16 residues. Germline lookup yields CDR1 MDHEN and CDR2 SYDVKM. Trimming shortened V by 5 bases and J by 6 bases, and 22 bases separated the two germline ends. CDR3 loop: CASSRLEVTISDGYTF. The CDR3 bases are TGTGCCAGCAGTCGCCTCGAGGTTACAATCTCGGATGGCTACACCTTC.

The chain carries TRBV30 and TRBJ2-3; 7 nucleotides match TRBD1. Germline trimming cut 2 bases from V and 4 bases from J; bases unmatched to any gene: 6. The V gene's germline CDR1 is GTSNPN and CDR2 SVGIG (reference sequence). This CDR3 region has 14 residues. DNA for the CDR3: TGTGCCTGGAGTTTCACAGGGGTTGCAGATACGCAGTATTTT. It yields the protein CAWSFTGVADTQYF.

This clone was seen just once. The rearrangement joins TRBV6-6 to TRBJ1-1, with unresolved D. Trimming shortened V by 7 bases and J by 0 bases, and 9 bases separated the two germline ends. The CDR3 runs to 13 residues. Germline V CDR1 and CDR2: MNHNY, SVGAGI (reference sequence). CDR3: CASTNSLNTEAFF. The CDR3 nucleotides read TGTGCCAGCACTAACAGCCTGAACACTGAAGCTTTCTTT.

The chain couples TRBV6-5 to TRBJ1-2; 7 bases are shared with TRBD1. J was trimmed by 4 bases and V by 0 bases; bases with no gene match: 2. Germline CDR1 is MNHEY and CDR2 is SVGAGI. This CDR3 spans 14 amino acids. CDR3 sequence reads: CASSYSGTVYGYTF. As DNA, the CDR3 is TGTGCCAGCAGTTACTCCGGGACAGTCTATGGCTACACCTTC.

This clone was picked up a small number of times. Other nucleotide sequences in the sample specify the same CDR3. This rearrangement joins TRBV29-1 to TRBJ1-3; D is ambiguous. Germline CDR1 SQVTM, CDR2 ANQGSEA. V was pared by 4 bases and J by 4 bases, with 5 bases between. This CDR3 is built from 11 residues. In DNA form, the CDR3 reads TGCAGCGTTGCTTCGGGAAACACCATATATTTT. It yields the protein CSVASGNTIYF.

The chain joins TRBV7-2 to TRBJ1-2; tentatively, D is TRBD1 (5 bases). The V end was cut by 1 base, the J end by 5 bases, with 11 bases between. The CDR3 spans 14 residues. The V gene's germline CDR1 is SGHTA and CDR2 FQGNSA. The DNA for the CDR3 is TGTGCCAGCAGCTTAGACCGGGCAGGGTATGGCTACACCTTC. Translating it yields CASSLDRAGYGYTF.